These T cell receptor beta chains were read from a single sample in a study of early T cells in non-severe SARS-CoV-2 infection. TCRdb recomputed calls from the 5' RACE reads with MiXCR, one row per CDR3 protein. The sample includes under 40,000 distinct CDR3 sequences, 5.5% to 6.5% seen only once; the top ten take 7.6%. The sequenced material came from whole blood. Receptor source: an adult who was a healthcare worker with PCR-confirmed SARS-CoV-2 infection or an uninfected control (not recorded which). The CDR3 runs from the conserved cysteine through the conserved F or W. D genes are given only for firm matches. Expanded clones get a size class; other rows say once, few or many, or leave the size out.

V gene,J gene,clone size,D gene,CDR3 protein,CDR3 DNA
TRBV7-2,TRBJ1-5,many,TRBD1,CASSSNPGQGPPQHF,TGTGCCAGCAGCTCCAACCCGGGACAGGGTCCTCCCCAGCATTTT
TRBV19,TRBJ2-3,NA,TRBD2,CASSKRTSRRDTQYF,TGTGCCAGTAGTAAGCGGACTAGCCGGAGGGATACGCAGTATTTT
TRBV7-2,TRBJ1-1,many,TRBD1,CASSLRTGRAFF,TGTGCCAGCAGCTTACGGACAGGGAGGGCTTTCTTT
TRBV20-1,TRBJ1-5,many,TRBD1,CSAEGQGRSSNQPQHF,TGCAGTGCGGAAGGACAGGGGAGAAGTAGCAATCAGCCCCAGCATTTT
TRBV13,TRBJ1-1,many,NA,CASTLRTVNTEAFF,TGTGCCAGCACCTTAAGGACAGTCAACACTGAAGCTTTCTTT
TRBV28,TRBJ1-6,many,NA,CASSPALRSVNSPLHF,TGTGCCAGCAGTCCCGCTCTACGGAGTGTAAATTCACCCCTCCACTTT
TRBV19,TRBJ2-7,many,NA,CASRRGDTNYEQYF,TGTGCCAGTAGGAGAGGGGACACCAACTACGAGCAGTACTTC
TRBV20-1,TRBJ1-2,NA,NA,CSATDSGYGYTF,TGCAGTGCCACAGACAGCGGCTATGGCTACACCTTC
TRBV7-2,TRBJ1-3,many,TRBD1,CASSRRTGPSGNTIYF,TGTGCCAGCAGCCGACGGACAGGGCCGAGCGGAAACACCATATATTTT
TRBV20-1,TRBJ2-4,many,TRBD2,CSAAPSGGIQYF,TGCAGTGCTGCCCCTAGCGGGGGCATTCAGTACTTC
TRBV9,TRBJ2-5,few,NA,CASSVGGGQETQYF,TGTGCCAGCAGCGTAGGGGGCGGCCAAGAGACCCAGTACTTC
TRBV5-1,TRBJ1-2,NA,NA,CASSLVVGSPGYTF,TGCGCCAGCAGCTTGGTAGTGGGCAGTCCGGGCTACACCTTC
TRBV4-2,TRBJ2-5,many,TRBD2,CASSQGTSGRIQETQYF,TGTGCCAGCAGCCAAGGGACTAGCGGGAGAATTCAAGAGACCCAGTACTTC
TRBV7-2,TRBJ1-2,many,TRBD1,CASSSDRGPYGYTF,TGTGCCAGCAGCTCGGACAGGGGTCCCTATGGCTACACCTTC
TRBV11-2,TRBJ1-6,NA,TRBD1,CASSDRVFRGASPLHF,TGTGCCAGCTCGGACAGGGTTTTTCGTGGTGCTTCACCCCTCCACTTT
TRBV11-2,TRBJ2-3,many,NA,CASSLRVGPDTQYF,TGTGCCAGCAGCTTACGAGTTGGGCCAGATACGCAGTATTTT
TRBV12-2,TRBJ2-7,many,NA,CASRLARLDRTYEQYF,TGTGCAAGTCGCTTAGCCCGACTCGACAGGACCTACGAGCAGTACTTC
TRBV7-2,TRBJ1-6,medium-sized,NA,CASSPQLSSYNSPLHF,TGTGCCAGCAGCCCGCAGTTGAGCTCCTATAATTCACCCCTCCACTTT